These 13 T cell receptor beta chains originate from one sample sequenced in a study of OX40 agonist ivuxolimab in advanced cancers. Data came from immunoSEQ multiplex PCR; TCRdb stores just in-frame clones and leaves some out. The sample lists 65,000 to 80,000 clones; 87% were seen once. This sample comprised CD4+ or CD8+ T cells sorted from blood, obtained in a trial of the OX40 agonist ivuxolimab. The receptors were gathered from an adult with an advanced solid tumor such as melanoma, head and neck, liver or kidney cancer.

The chain uses TRBV5-1 and TRBJ1-1; no definite D call. CDR3 length equals 13 residues. V was trimmed by 1 base and J by 0 bases, leaving 4 bases between them. The germline V gene has CDR1 SGHRS and CDR2 YFSETQ. The CDR3 reads CASSLSVNTEAFF. CDR3 DNA sequence: TGCGCCAGCAGCTTGTCAGTGAACACTGAAGCTTTCTTT.

The chain couples TRBV12-5 to TRBJ2-6; no clear D. The CDR3 totals 13 residues. Germline V gives CDR1 LGHNT, CDR2 FRNRAP. Trimming left V 7 bases short and J 0 bases short, with 4 bases between. CDR3 in amino acids: CASAGSGANVLTF. The CDR3 coding sequence is TGTGCTAGTGCCGGCTCTGGGGCCAACGTCCTGACTTTC.

The chain is built from TRBV5-1 and TRBJ2-2; D not resolved. Per germline, CDR1 SGHRS and CDR2 YFSETQ. The V gene lost 1 base and the J gene lost 1 base, with 5 bases spanning the gap. The CDR3 length is 14 residues. The CDR3 nucleotides read TGCGCCAGCAGCTTGCAAGGGAACACCGGGGAGCTGTTTTTT. Amino acids: CASSLQGNTGELFF.

The J gene is TRBJ2-2, the V gene TRBV19, with 8 bases aligning to TRBD1. Germline V gives CDR1 LNHDA, CDR2 SQIVND (reference sequence). The CDR3 sequence is 16 residues long. The V gene end was trimmed by 0 bases and the J gene end by 1 base; junction bases not matched to a gene: 1. The CDR3 sequence is CASSIEGTGNTGELFF. The CDR3 DNA is TGTGCCAGTAGTATAGAAGGGACAGGGAACACCGGGGAGCTGTTTTTT. The full variable domain, its missing parts supplied by reference TRBV19 and TRBJ2-2, is DGGITQSPKYLFRKEGQNVTLSCEQNLNHDAMYWYRQDPGQGLRLIYYSQIVNDFQKGDIAEGYSVSREKKESFPLTVTSAQKNPTAFYLCASSIEGTGNTGELFFGEGSRLTVL.

This chain links TRBV10-3 with TRBJ2-5; D may be TRBD1 (6 bases). Trimming removed 4 bases at V and 4 bases at J, with 10 bases between. Germline CDR1 is ENHRY and CDR2 is SYGVKD. The length of the CDR3 is 13 residues. CDR3 residues: CAISVQGGETQYF. The CDR3 DNA reads TGTGCCATCAGTGTACAGGGTGGAGAGACCCAGTACTTC.

The chain recombines TRBV5-5 with TRBJ2-1; 11 bases match TRBD2. This CDR3 contains 14 residues. V lost 4 bases and J lost 8; bases outside the gene matches: 5. Germline CDR1 and CDR2: SGHKS and YYEKEE (reference sequence). CDR3 bases: TGTGCCAGCAGCACTAGCGGGAGAATGTATGAGCAGTTCTTC. Translated, it gives CASSTSGRMYEQFF.

This chain links TRBV2 with TRBJ2-3, with D perhaps being TRBD1 or TRBD2 (5 bases each). The CDR3 has 13 amino acids. Trimming removed 6 bases from V and 1 base from J, with 8 bases in between. CDR1 and CDR2 from the germline V gene are SNHLY and FYNNEI. The CDR3 protein is CASRRGGTDTQYF. The DNA of the CDR3 is TGTGCCAGCAGACGAGGGGGCACAGATACGCAGTATTTT.

The chain uses TRBV28 and TRBJ2-7; perhaps D is TRBD1 or TRBD2 (5 bases each). Germline CDR1 is MDHEN and CDR2 is SYDVKM. The CDR3 extends over 15 amino acids. V was pared by 1 base and J by 3 bases, with 13 bases between. CDR3 region: CASSLSGTGYYEQYF. Here the CDR3 DNA reads TGTGCCAGCAGTTTATCCGGGACGGGCTACTACGAGCAGTACTTC.

The rearrangement joins TRBV7-9 to TRBJ2-5; 7 bases are shared with TRBD1. CDR1 and CDR2 (germline): SEHNR, FQNEAQ (reference sequence). Trimming took 1 base from V and 3 from J; bases not matched to a gene: 8. This CDR3 has 16 residues. CDR3 nucleotide sequence: TGTGCCAGCAGCTTAGACTTGACAGGGATCGAAGAGACCCAGTACTTC. As protein: CASSLDLTGIEETQYF.

This rearrangement joins TRBV6-5 to TRBJ2-7, with 10 bases aligning to TRBD1. Germline V gene lookup returns CDR1 MNHEY and CDR2 SVGAGI. The CDR3 covers 14 residues. Trimming at V came to 2 bases and at J to 2 bases, leaving 0 bases not matched to a gene. DNA for the CDR3: TGTGCCAGCAGTTACGGGACAGGGGCCTACGAGCAGTACTTC. It yields the protein CASSYGTGAYEQYF.

The V gene is TRBV11-2, the J gene TRBJ1-1; D is uncertain. The CDR3 is 12 amino acids. Trimming left V 5 bases short and J 5 bases short, with 9 bases between. Germline loops: CDR1 SGHAT, CDR2 FQNNGV. Here the CDR3 reads CASSLMVTEAFF. CDR3 nucleotide sequence: TGTGCCAGCAGCCTCATGGTAACTGAAGCTTTCTTT.

CDR3 sequence: CASSFSSGSADTQYF. In DNA form, the CDR3 reads TGTGCCAGCAGCTTCTCTAGCGGGAGCGCAGATACGCAGTATTTT. This rearrangement joins TRBV11-2 to TRBJ2-3, with 10 bases fitting TRBD2. CDR3 size: 15 residues. Trimming removed 3 bases from V and 4 bases from J; junction bases left unmatched: 4. CDR1 and CDR2 (germline): SGHAT, FQNNGV.

The rearrangement uses TRBV19 and TRBJ1-5; 7 bases are shared with TRBD1. Germline assignment: CDR1 LNHDA and CDR2 SQIVND (reference sequence). Unmatched junction bases numbered 7, after V lost 5 bases and J lost 0 bases. The CDR3 covers 16 residues. The CDR3 bases are TGTGCCAGTAGTCGAGACAGGGTTAATAGCAATCAGCCCCAGCATTTT. Protein: CASSRDRVNSNQPQHF.